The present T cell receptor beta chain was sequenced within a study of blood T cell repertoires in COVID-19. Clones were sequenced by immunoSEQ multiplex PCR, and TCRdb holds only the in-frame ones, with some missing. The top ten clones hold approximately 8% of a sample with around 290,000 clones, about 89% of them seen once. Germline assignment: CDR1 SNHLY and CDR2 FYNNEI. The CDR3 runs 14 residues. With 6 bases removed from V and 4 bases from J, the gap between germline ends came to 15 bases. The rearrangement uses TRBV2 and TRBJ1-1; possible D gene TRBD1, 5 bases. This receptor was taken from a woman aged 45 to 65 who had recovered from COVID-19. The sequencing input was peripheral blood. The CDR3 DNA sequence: TGTGCCAGCAGGGGATGGGCAGGGATCACTGAAGCTTTCTTT. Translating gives CASRGWAGITEAFF. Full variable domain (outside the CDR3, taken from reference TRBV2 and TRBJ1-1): EPEVTQTPSHQVTQMGQEVILRCVPISNHLYFYWYRQILGQKVEFLVSFYNNEISEKSEIFDDQFSVERPDGSNFTLKIRSTKLEDSAMYFCASRGWAGITEAFFGQGTRLTVV.